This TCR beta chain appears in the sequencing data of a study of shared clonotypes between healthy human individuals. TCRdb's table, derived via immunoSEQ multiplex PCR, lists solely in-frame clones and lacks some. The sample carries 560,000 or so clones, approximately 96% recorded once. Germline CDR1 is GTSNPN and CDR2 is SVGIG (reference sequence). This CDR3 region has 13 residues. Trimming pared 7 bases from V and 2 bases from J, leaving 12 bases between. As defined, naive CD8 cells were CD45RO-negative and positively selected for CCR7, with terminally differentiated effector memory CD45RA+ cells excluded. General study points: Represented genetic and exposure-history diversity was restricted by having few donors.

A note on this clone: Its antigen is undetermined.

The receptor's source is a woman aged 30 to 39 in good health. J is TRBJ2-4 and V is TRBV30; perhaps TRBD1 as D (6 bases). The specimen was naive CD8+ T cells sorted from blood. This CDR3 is CALSDSPKNIQYF. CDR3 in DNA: TGTGCCTTATCGGACAGTCCCAAAAACATTCAGTACTTC.